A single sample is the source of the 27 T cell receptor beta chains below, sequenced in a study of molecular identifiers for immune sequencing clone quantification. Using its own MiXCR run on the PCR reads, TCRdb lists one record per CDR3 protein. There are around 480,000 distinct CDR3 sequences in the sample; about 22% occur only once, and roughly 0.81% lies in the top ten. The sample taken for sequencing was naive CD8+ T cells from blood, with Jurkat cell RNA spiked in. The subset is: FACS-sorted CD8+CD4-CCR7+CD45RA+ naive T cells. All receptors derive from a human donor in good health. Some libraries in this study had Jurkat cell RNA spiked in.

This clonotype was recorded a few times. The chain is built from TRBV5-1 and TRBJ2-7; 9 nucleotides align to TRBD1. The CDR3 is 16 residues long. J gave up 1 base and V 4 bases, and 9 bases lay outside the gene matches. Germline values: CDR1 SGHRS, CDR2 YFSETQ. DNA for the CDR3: TGCGCCAGCAGCCCGGAGAAGACAGGGGGTTCCTACGAGCAGTACTTC. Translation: CASSPEKTGGSYEQYF.

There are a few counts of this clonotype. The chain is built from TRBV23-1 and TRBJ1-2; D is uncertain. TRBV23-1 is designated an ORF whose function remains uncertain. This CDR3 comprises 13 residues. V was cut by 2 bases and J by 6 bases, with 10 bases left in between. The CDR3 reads CASSQMRSNGYTF. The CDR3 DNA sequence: TGCGCCAGCAGTCAAATGAGGAGCAATGGCTACACCTTC.

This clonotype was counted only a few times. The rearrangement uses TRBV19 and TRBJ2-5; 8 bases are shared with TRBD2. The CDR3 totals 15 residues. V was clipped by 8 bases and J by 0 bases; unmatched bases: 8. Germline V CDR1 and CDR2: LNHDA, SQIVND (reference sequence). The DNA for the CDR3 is TGTGCCAGTCAAGGTACTAGCGGCTACCAAGAGACCCAGTACTTC. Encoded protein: CASQGTSGYQETQYF.

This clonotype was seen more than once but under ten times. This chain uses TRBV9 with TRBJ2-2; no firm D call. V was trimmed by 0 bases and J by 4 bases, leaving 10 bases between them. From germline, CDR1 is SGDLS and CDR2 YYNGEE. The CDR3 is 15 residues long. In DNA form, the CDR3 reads TGTGCCAGCAGCGTAGCTAGGCTGGGCACCGGGGAGCTGTTTTTT. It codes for CASSVARLGTGELFF.

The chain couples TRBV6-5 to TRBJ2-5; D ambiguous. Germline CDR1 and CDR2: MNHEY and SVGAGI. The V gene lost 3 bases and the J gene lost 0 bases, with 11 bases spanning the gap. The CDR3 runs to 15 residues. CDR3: CASSYLHGYQETQYF. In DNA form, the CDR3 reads TGTGCCAGCAGTTATCTGCATGGGTACCAAGAGACCCAGTACTTC.

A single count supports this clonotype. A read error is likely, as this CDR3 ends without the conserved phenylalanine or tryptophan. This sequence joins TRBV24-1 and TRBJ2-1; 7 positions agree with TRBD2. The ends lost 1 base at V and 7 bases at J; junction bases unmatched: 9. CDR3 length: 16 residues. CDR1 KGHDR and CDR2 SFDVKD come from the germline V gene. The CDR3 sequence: CATSDFEGGPGNEQFL. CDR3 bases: TGTGCCACCAGTGATTTCGAGGGAGGGCCCGGTAATGAGCAGTTCCTC.

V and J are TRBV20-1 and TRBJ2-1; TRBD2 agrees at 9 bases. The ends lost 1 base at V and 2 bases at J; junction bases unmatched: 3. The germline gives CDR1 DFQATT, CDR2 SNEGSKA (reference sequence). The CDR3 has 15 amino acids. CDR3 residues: CSARVRGGPYNEQFF. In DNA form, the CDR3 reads TGCAGTGCTAGAGTGCGGGGGGGCCCCTACAATGAGCAGTTCTTC.

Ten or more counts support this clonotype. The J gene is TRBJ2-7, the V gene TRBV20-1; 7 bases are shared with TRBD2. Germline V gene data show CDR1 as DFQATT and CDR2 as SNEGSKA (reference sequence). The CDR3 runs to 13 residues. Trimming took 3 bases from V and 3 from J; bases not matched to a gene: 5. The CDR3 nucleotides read TGCAGTGCTAGGCCAGCGGGAAGCTACGAGCAGTACTTC. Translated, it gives CSARPAGSYEQYF.

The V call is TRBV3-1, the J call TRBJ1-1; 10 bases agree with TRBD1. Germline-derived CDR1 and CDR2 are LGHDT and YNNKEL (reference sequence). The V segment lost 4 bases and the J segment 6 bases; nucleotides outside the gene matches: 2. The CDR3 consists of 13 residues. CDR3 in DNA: TGTGCCAGCAGCCGGGACAGGGGTCCTGAAGCTTTCTTT. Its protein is CASSRDRGPEAFF.

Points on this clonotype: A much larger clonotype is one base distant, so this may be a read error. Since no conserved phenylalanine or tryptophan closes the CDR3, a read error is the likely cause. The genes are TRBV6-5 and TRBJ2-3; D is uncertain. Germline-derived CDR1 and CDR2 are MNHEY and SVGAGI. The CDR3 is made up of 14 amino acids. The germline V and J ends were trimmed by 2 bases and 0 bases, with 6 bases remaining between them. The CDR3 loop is CASSYGQSTDTQYS. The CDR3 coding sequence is TGTGCCAGCAGTTACGGGCAGAGCACAGATACGCAGTATTCT.

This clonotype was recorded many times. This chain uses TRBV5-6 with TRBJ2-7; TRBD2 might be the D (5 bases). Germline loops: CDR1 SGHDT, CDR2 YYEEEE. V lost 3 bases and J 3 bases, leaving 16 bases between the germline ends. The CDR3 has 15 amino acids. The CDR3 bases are TGTGCCAGCAGCTGGGGTCCCGGGAAGGACTACGAGCAGTACTTC. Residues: CASSWGPGKDYEQYF.

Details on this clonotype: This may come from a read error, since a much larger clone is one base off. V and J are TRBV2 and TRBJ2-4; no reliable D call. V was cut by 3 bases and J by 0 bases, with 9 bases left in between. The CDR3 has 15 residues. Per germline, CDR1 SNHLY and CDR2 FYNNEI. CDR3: CASSEVQAAKNIQYF. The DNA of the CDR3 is TGTGCCAGCAGTGAGGTCCAAGCAGCCAAAAACATTCAGTACTTC.

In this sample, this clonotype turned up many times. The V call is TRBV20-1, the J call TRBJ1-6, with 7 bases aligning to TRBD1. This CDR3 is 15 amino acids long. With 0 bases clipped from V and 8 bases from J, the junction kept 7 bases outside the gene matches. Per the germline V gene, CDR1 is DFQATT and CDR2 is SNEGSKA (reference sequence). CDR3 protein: CSAREGTASHSPLHF. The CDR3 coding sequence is TGCAGTGCTAGAGAAGGGACAGCATCCCATTCACCCCTCCACTTT.

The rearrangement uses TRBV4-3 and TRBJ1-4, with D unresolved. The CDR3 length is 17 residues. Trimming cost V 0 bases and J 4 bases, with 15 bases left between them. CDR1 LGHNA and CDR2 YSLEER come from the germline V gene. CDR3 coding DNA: TGCGCCAGCAGCCAAGATTCACCCCCCTCCGATAATGAAAAACTGTTTTTT. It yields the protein CASSQDSPPSDNEKLFF.

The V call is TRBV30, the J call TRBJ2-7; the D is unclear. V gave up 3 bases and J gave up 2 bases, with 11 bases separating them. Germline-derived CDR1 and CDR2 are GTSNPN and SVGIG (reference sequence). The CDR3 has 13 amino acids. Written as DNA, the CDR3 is TGTGCCTGGAGCAGAAATAATCCCTACGAGCAGTACTTC. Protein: CAWSRNNPYEQYF.

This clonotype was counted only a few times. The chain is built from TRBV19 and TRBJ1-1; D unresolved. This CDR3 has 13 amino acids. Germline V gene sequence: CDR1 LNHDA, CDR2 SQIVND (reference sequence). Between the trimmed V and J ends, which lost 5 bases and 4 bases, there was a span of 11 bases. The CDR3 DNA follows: TGTGCCAGTAGTGTATTAGCAAGCACTGAAGCTTTCTTT. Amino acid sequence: CASSVLASTEAFF.

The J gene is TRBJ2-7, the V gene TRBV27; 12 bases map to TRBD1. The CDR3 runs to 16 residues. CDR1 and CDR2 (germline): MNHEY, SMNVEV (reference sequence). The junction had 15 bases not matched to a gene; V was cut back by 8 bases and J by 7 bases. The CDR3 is CASGAIPGQGASEQYF. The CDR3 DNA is TGTGCCAGCGGCGCTATTCCGGGACAGGGGGCATCGGAGCAGTACTTC.

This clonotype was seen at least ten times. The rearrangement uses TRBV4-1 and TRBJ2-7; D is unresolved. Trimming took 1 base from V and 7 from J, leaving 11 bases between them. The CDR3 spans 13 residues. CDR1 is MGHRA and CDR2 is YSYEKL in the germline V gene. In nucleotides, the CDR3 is TGCGCCAGCAGCCAAGTCATTTCCCCGGAGCAGTACTTC. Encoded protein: CASSQVISPEQYF.

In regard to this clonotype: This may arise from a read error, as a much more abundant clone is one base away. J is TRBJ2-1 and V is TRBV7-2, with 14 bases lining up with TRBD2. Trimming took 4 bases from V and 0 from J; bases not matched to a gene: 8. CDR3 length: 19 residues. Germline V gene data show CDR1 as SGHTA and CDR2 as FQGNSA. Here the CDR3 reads CASSCPGTSGSSSYNEQFF. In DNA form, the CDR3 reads TGTGCCAGCAGCTGTCCTGGGACTAGCGGGAGCAGCTCCTACAATGAGCAGTTCTTC.

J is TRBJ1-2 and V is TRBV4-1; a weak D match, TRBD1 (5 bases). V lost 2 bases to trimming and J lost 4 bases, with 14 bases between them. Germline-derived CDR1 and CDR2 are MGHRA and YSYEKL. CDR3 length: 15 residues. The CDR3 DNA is TGCGCCAGCAGCCAAACGGTCGGGGCCTCCTATGGCTACACCTTC. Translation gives CASSQTVGASYGYTF.

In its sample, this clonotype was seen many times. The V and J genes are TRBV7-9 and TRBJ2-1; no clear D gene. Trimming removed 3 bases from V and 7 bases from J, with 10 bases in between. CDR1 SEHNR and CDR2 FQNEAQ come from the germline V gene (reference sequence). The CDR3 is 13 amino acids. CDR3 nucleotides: TGTGCCAGCAGCTTGTTATTTCATAATGAGCAGTTCTTC. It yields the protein CASSLLFHNEQFF.

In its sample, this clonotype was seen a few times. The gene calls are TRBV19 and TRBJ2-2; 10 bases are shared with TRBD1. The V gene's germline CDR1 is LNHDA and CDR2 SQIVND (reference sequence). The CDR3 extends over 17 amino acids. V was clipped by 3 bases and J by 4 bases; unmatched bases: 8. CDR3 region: CASSIRWDRGVTGELFF. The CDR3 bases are TGTGCCAGTAGTATCCGGTGGGACAGGGGTGTCACCGGGGAGCTGTTTTTT.

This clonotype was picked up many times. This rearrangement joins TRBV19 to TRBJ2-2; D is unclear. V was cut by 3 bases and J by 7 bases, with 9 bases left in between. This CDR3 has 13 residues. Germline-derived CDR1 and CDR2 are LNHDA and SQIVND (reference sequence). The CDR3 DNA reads TGTGCCAGTAGTATCCCCCCCCTCGGGGAGCTGTTTTTT. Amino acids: CASSIPPLGELFF.

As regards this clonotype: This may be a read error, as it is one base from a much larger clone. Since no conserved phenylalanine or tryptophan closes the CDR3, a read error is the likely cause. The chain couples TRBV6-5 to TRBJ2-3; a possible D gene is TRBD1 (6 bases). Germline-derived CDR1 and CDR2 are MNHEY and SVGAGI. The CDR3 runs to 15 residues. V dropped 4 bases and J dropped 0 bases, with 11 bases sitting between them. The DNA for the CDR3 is TGTGCCAGCAGTTTTCGGACAGTAAGCACAGATACGCAGTATATT. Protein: CASSFRTVSTDTQYI.

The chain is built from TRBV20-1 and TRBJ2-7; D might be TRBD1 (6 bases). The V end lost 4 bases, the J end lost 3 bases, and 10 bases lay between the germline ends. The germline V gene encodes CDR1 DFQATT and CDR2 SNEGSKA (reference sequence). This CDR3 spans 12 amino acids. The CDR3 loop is CSATGGGYEQYF. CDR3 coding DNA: TGCAGTGCTACTGGGGGCGGCTACGAGCAGTACTTC.

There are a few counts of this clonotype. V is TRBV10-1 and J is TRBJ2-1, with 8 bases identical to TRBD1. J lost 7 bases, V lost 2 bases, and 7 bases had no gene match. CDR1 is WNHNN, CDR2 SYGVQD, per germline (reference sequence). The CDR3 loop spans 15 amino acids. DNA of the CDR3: TGCGCCAGCAGTGAGAGCAGGACAGGGAGAAATGAGCAGTTCTTC. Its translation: CASSESRTGRNEQFF.

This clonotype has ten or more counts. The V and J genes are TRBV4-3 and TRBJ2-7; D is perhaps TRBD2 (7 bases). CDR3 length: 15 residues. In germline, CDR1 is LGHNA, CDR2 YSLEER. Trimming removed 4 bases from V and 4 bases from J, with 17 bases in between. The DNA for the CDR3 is TGCGCCAGCAGCCGCCAGGGAGGGGGGGAGTACGAGCAGTACTTC. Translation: CASSRQGGGEYEQYF.